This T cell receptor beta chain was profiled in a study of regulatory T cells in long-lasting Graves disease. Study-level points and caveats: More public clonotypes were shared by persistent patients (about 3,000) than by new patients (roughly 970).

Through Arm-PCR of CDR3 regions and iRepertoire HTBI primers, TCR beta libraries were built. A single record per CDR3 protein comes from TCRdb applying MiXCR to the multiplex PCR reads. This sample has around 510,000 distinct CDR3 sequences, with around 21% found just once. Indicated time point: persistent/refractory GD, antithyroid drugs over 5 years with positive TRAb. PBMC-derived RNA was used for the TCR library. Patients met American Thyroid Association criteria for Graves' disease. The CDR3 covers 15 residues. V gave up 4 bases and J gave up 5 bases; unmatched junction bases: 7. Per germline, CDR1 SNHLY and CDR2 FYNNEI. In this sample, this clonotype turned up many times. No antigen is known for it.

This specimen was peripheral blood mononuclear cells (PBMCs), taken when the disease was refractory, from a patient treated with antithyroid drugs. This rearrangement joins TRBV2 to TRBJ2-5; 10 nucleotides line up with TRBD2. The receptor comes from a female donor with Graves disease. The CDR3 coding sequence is TGTGCCAGCAGTGGGCAAGCGGGAGGGTTTGAGACCCAGTACTTC. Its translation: CASSGQAGGFETQYF.